The 18 T cell receptor beta chains reported below all come from one sample, sequenced in a study of T cell responses to AZD1222 COVID-19 vaccine. Profiling relied on immunoSEQ multiplex PCR, and the TCRdb table lists in-frame clones only, not all of them. The table shows some 200,000 clones, with 85% to 95% occurring only once. The sample here was peripheral blood, taken on day 0 of MenACWY control vaccination. These receptor sequences come from an adult in good health.

V is TRBV4-1 and J is TRBJ1-4; TRBD1 might be the D (6 bases). V was clipped by 0 bases and J by 8 bases, with 22 bases between them. CDR3 length: 18 amino acids. CDR1 is MGHRA and CDR2 is YSYEKL in the germline V gene. CDR3 residues: CASSQDPKLKGGSEKLFF. Here the CDR3 DNA reads TGCGCCAGCAGCCAAGATCCGAAGCTCAAGGGGGGAAGCGAAAAACTGTTTTTT.

The V and J genes are TRBV11-2 and TRBJ2-1; no clear D. CDR1 is SGHAT, CDR2 FQNNGV, per germline. V was clipped by 5 bases and J by 2 bases, with 13 bases between them. This CDR3 has 15 amino acids. The DNA of the CDR3 is TGTGCCAGCAGCGTGGACCACCTGACCTACAATGAGCAGTTCTTC. Translating it yields CASSVDHLTYNEQFF.

The chain uses TRBV3-1 (or the pseudogene TRBV3-2) and TRBJ1-2; possible D gene TRBD1, 6 bases. The germline gives CDR1 LGHDT, CDR2 YNNKEL (reference sequence). This CDR3 is 14 amino acids long. V lost 4 bases to trimming and J lost 8 bases, with 17 bases between them. The CDR3 region has the DNA TGTGCCAGCAGCCCGTTGGGGGGCTTGAGAGGCTACACCTTC. It encodes CASSPLGGLRGYTF.

This clone was seen just once. J is TRBJ2-1 and V is TRBV21-1; the tabulated D call, TRBD1, remains unverified against the DNA. TRBV21-1 is marked as a pseudogene. The CDR3 has 16 residues. The CDR3 protein is CASSPGDRGRNNEQFF. CDR3 bases: TGTGCCAGCAGCCCTGGGGACAGGGGGCGCAACAATGAGCAGTTCTTC.

This chain uses TRBV30 with TRBJ2-6; D unresolved. The V gene's germline CDR1 is GTSNPN and CDR2 SVGIG (reference sequence). Trimming took 2 bases from V and 1 from J, leaving 6 bases between them. The CDR3 length is 14 residues. The CDR3 here is CAWSTHSGANVLTF. CDR3 sequence (DNA): TGTGCCTGGAGTACACATTCTGGGGCCAACGTCCTGACTTTC.

V and J are TRBV5-1 and TRBJ2-3; no definite D call. Germline V gives CDR1 SGHRS, CDR2 YFSETQ. The CDR3 runs to 15 residues. V lost 0 bases and J lost 0, with 8 bases in between. CDR3 loop: CASSLGQESTDTQYF. The DNA of the CDR3 is TGCGCCAGCAGCTTGGGTCAGGAAAGCACAGATACGCAGTATTTT.

This clone was found once. This rearrangement joins TRBV7-8 to TRBJ2-2, with D hard to call. Germline CDR1 is SGHVS and CDR2 is FQNEAQ. Trimming removed 9 bases at V and 0 bases at J, with 14 bases between. The CDR3 runs to 15 residues. CDR3 in amino acids: CASIPGFANTGELFF. In DNA, the CDR3 is TGTGCCAGTATCCCGGGTTTCGCGAACACCGGGGAGCTGTTTTTT.

The chain couples TRBV30 to TRBJ1-6; TRBD1 matches 7 bases. CDR1 is GTSNPN, CDR2 SVGIG, per germline (reference sequence). V lost 2 bases, J lost 8 bases, and 6 bases stayed unmatched. The CDR3 consists of 14 residues. The CDR3: CAWSKDRAHSPLHF. CDR3 in DNA: TGTGCCTGGAGTAAAGACAGGGCGCATTCACCCCTCCACTTT.

The rearrangement uses TRBV19 and TRBJ1-6; D uncertain. Germline V gene lookup returns CDR1 LNHDA and CDR2 SQIVND (reference sequence). The V gene lost 2 bases and the J gene lost 7 bases, with 6 bases spanning the gap. The CDR3 runs 13 residues. The CDR3: CASSIRPNSPLHF. The CDR3 DNA reads TGTGCCAGTAGTATACGGCCCAATTCACCCCTCCACTTT.

This chain connects TRBV6-1 to TRBJ1-1, with D possibly TRBD1 on 6 matching bases. Per germline, CDR1 MNHNS and CDR2 SASEGT. There are 15 residues in the CDR3. The V and J ends lost 3 bases and 4 bases respectively, with 15 bases between them. CDR3 region: CASSDGTTSSTEAFF. The CDR3 DNA is TGTGCCAGCAGTGACGGGACAACGAGTAGCACTGAAGCTTTCTTT.

The chain couples TRBV14 to TRBJ2-7, with D uncertain. The germline gives CDR1 SGHDN, CDR2 FVKESK. The CDR3 is 13 amino acids. V lost 4 bases to trimming and J lost 2 bases, with 9 bases between them. The CDR3 DNA is TGTGCCAGCAGCCCTACTTGGGCCTACGAGCAGTACTTC. This codes for CASSPTWAYEQYF.

The chain joins TRBV9 to TRBJ2-5; 9 bases fit TRBD2. Germline CDR1 reads SGDLS; CDR2 reads YYNGEE. CDR3 length: 15 residues. The junction had 3 bases not matched to a gene; V was cut back by 1 base and J by 2 bases. The CDR3 bases are TGTGCCAGCAGCGTAAGCGGGGGGACGCAAGAGACCCAGTACTTC. This sequence encodes CASSVSGGTQETQYF.

This chain uses TRBV5-1 with TRBJ1-2; 7 bases are shared with TRBD1. The CDR3 extends over 14 amino acids. Looked up from germline, CDR1 is SGHRS and CDR2 is YFSETQ. Trimming took 5 bases from V and 4 from J; bases not matched to a gene: 8. Written as DNA, the CDR3 is TGCGCCAGCAGTCTGGGACAGAGCATCTATGGCTACACCTTC. Amino acids: CASSLGQSIYGYTF.

This chain uses TRBV29-1 with TRBJ2-5, with TRBD1 as a possible D gene (6 bases). V was shortened by 6 bases and J by 4 bases, with 12 bases between the two germline ends. The CDR3 covers 12 residues. The germline CDR1 and CDR2 sequences are SQVTM and ANQGSEA. CDR3 sequence reads: CSVARDIETQYF. In nucleotides, the CDR3 is TGCAGCGTCGCCCGGGACATAGAGACCCAGTACTTC.

Regarding this clone: In the same sample, other DNA sequences code for this CDR3. V and J are TRBV30 and TRBJ1-6; D unclear. Trimming left V 2 bases short and J 7 bases short, with 9 bases between. Germline-derived CDR1 and CDR2 are GTSNPN and SVGIG (reference sequence). The CDR3 has 13 residues. DNA of the CDR3: TGTGCCTGGAGTCGGGCCGGCAATTCACCCCTCCACTTT. Its translation is CAWSRAGNSPLHF.

The chain uses TRBV18 and TRBJ1-1; a weak D match, TRBD1 (6 bases). Looked up from germline, CDR1 is KGHSH and CDR2 is LQKENI. Trimming removed 4 bases from V and 1 base from J, with 13 bases in between. CDR3 length equals 15 residues. CDR3 residues: CASSLSWGQNTEAFF. The CDR3 nucleotides are TGTGCCAGCTCACTCAGTTGGGGACAGAACACTGAAGCTTTCTTT.

This chain joins TRBV10-2 and TRBJ2-7; D is perhaps TRBD2 (7 bases). V was pared by 2 bases and J by 6 bases, with 20 bases between. CDR1 is WSHSY, CDR2 SAAADI, per germline. The length of the CDR3 is 16 residues. CDR3 residues: CASSEGGADYWFEQYF. The CDR3 nucleotides read TGCGCCAGCAGTGAGGGGGGGGCGGATTATTGGTTCGAGCAGTACTTC.

The chain combines TRBV5-6 with TRBJ1-4; D is unclear. Trimming took 4 bases from V and 8 from J, leaving 12 bases between them. The germline V gene encodes CDR1 SGHDT and CDR2 YYEEEE. The CDR3 is 13 amino acids. For the CDR3, the DNA is TGTGCCAGCAGCCGAAACTTGGGGGAAAAACTGTTTTTT. It translates to CASSRNLGEKLFF.